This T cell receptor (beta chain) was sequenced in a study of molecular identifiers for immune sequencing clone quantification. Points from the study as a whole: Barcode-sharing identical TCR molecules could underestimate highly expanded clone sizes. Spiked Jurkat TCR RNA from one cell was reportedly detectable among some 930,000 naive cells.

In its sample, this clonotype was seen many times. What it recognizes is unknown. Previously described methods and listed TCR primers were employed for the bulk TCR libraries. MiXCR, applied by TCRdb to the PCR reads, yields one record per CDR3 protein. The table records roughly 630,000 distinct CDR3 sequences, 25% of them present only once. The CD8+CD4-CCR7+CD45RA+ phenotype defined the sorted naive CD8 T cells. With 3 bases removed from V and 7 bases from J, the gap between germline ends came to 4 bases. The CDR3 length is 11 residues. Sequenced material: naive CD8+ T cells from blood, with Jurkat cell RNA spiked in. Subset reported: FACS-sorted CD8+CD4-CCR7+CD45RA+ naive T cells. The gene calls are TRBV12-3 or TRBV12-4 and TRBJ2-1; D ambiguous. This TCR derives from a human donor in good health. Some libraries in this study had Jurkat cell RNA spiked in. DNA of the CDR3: TGTGCCAGCAGTTTCCTGAATGAGCAGTTCTTC. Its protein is CASSFLNEQFF.